Here is one T cell receptor beta chain with its context. What it binds is unknown. Assayed TCR templates numbered 80,000 to 100,000 for each sample. Assay: immunoSEQ multiplex PCR; the TCRdb copy retains only in-frame clones and omits some. The table records some 90,000 clones, approximately 90% of them present only once. This sample was included in a study of siplizumab effects on memory and regulatory T cells. The study, taken as a whole, reports: Siplizumab significantly decreased alloreactive sequences from unstimulated CD4+ memory cells.

In germline, CDR1 is ENHRY, CDR2 SYGVKD. V lost 3 bases to trimming and J lost 4 bases, with 12 bases between them. The CDR3 has 14 residues. The source of this sequence is a human donor in good health. The material sequenced was CD4+ T cells sorted from blood. The rearrangement joins TRBV10-3 to TRBJ1-1, with D tentatively TRBD1 (5 bases). CDR3 nucleotides: TGTGCCATCAGTGACCCGGGGGTGGCCACTGAAGCTTTCTTT. Its translation: CAISDPGVATEAFF.